This TCR beta chain stems from a study of T-cell reconstitution after alpha-beta-depleted transplantation in children. Trimming stripped 0 bases from V and 2 bases from J, with 8 bases between. This CDR3 has 14 amino acids. Germline V gives CDR1 SGHDT, CDR2 YYEEEE. This clonotype was seen many times. Using unique molecular identifiers, the investigators prepared the TCRbeta library. TCRdb passed the PCR reads through MiXCR, listing each CDR3 protein once. Here the sample spans 150,000 to 200,000 distinct CDR3 sequences, approximately 6.8% being singletons. Material: PBMCs from the stem cell graft donor, obtained from the stem cell graft. The origin of this receptor is a human donor who donated a stem cell graft to a child with Wiskott-Aldrich syndrome. The chain carries TRBV5-6 and TRBJ2-5; D not certain. CDR3 residues: CASSLGWRQETQYF. CDR3 nucleotides: TGTGCCAGCAGCTTGGGTTGGCGGCAAGAGACCCAGTACTTC. Full variable domain (missing parts from reference TRBV5-6 and TRBJ2-5): DAGVTQSPTHLIKTRGQQVTLRCSPKSGHDTVSWYQQALGQGPQFIFQYYEEEERQRGNFPDRFSGHQFPNYSSELNVNALLLGDSALYLCASSLGWRQETQYFGPGTRLLVL.